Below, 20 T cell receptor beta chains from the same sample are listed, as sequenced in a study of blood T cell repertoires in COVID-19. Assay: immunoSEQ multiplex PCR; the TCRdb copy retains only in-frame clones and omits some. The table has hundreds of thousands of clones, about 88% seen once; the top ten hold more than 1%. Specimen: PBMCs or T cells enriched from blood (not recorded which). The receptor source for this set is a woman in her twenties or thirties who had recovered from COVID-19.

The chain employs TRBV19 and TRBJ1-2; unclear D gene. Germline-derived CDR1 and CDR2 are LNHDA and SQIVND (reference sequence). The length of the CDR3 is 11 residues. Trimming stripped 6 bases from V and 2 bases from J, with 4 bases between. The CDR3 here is CASRQNYGYTF. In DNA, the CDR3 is TGTGCCAGTAGACAGAACTATGGCTACACCTTC.

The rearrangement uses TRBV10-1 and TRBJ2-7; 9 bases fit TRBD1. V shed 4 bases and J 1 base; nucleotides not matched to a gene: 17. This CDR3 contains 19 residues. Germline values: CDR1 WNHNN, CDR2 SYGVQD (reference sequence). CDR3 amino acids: CASSGPRTPRDRDSYEQYF. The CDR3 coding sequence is TGCGCCAGCAGTGGTCCAAGAACGCCCCGGGACAGGGATTCCTACGAGCAGTACTTC.

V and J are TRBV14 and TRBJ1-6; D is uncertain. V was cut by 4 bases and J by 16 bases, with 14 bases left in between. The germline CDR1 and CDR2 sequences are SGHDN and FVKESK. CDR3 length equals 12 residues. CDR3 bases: TGTGCCAGCAGCCGTGGCCAAGGAGGACTCCACTTT. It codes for CASSRGQGGLHF. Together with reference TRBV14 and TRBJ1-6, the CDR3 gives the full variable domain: EAGVTQFPSHSVIEKGQTVTLRCDPISGHDNLYWYRRVMGKEIKFLLHFVKESKQDESGMPNNRFLAERTGGTYSTLKVQPAELEDSGVYFCASSRGQGGLHFGNGTRLTVT.

The CDR3 DNA reads as TGTGCCAGCCTCCAGGGTCTAAAGGTGTTTTTT. It is translated as CASLQGLKVFF. V usage is TRBV2 and J usage is TRBJ1-4, with D maybe TRBD1 (5 bases). Trimming pared 8 bases from V and 15 bases from J, leaving 16 bases between. Germline CDR1 and CDR2: SNHLY and FYNNEI. The CDR3 totals 11 residues.

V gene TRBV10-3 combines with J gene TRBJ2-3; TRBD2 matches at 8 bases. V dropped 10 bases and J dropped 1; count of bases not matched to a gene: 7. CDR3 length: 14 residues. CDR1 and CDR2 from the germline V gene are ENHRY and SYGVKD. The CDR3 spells CATTGGAGTDTQYF. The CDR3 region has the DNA TGTGCCACCACCGGGGGGGCCGGCACAGATACGCAGTATTTT.

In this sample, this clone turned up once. In nucleotides, the CDR3 is TGTGCCTGGTACGAGGAGAACTATGGCTACACCTTC. Translated, it gives CAWYEENYGYTF. The V and J genes are TRBV30 and TRBJ1-2; D gene unclear. The germline V gene encodes CDR1 GTSNPN and CDR2 SVGIG (reference sequence). The CDR3 loop spans 12 amino acids. Trimming left V 5 bases short and J 2 bases short, with 9 bases between.

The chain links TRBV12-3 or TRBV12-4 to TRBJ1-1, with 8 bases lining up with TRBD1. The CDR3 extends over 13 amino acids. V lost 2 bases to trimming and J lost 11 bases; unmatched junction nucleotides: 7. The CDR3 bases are TGTGCCAGCAGTTTAAGGCAGGGGGCGATCGCTTTCTTT. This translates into CASSLRQGAIAFF.

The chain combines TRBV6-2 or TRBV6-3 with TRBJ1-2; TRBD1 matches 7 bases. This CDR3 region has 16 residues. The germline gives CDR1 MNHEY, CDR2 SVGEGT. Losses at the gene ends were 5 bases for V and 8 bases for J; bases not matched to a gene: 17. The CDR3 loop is CASSGGQRTVRIGYTF. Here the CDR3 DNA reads TGTGCCAGCAGTGGGGGACAGCGGACCGTCCGTATCGGCTACACCTTC.

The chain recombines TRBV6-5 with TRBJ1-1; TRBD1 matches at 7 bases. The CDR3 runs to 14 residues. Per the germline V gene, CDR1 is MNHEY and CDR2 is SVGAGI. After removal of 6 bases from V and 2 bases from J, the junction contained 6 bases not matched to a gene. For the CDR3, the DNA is TGTGCCAGCAGCCGGGACAGATTAAACACTGAAGCTTTCTTT. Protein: CASSRDRLNTEAFF.

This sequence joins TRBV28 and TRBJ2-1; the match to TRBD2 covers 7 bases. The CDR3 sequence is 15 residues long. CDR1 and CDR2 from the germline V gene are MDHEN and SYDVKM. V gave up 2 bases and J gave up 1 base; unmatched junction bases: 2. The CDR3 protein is CASSLGGGSYNEQFF. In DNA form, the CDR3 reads TGTGCCAGCAGTTTAGGCGGGGGTTCCTACAATGAGCAGTTCTTC.

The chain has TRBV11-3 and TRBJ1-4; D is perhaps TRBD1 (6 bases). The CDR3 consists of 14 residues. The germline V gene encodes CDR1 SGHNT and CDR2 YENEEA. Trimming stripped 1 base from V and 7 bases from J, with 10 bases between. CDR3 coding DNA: TGTGCCAGCAGCTTAGTACAGGGAGCTGAAAAACTGTTTTTT. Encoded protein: CASSLVQGAEKLFF.

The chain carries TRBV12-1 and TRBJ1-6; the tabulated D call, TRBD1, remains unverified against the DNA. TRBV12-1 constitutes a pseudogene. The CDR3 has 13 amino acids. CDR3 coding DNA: TGTGCCAGCAGCCTAGGACACCGGCCACCCCTCCACTTT. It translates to CASSLGHRPPLHF.

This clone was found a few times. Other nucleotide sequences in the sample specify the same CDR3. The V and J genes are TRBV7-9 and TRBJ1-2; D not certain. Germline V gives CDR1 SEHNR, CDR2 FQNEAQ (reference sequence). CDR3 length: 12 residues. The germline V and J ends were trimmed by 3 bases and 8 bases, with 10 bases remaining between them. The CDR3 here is CASSFNREGYTF. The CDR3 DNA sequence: TGTGCCAGCAGCTTTAATCGAGAGGGCTACACCTTC. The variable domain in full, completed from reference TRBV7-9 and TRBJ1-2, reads DTGVSQNPRHKITKRGQNVTFRCDPISEHNRLYWYRQTLGQGPEFLTYFQNEAQLEKSRLLSDRFSAERPKGSFSTLEIQRTEQGDSAMYLCASSFNREGYTFGSGTRLTVV.

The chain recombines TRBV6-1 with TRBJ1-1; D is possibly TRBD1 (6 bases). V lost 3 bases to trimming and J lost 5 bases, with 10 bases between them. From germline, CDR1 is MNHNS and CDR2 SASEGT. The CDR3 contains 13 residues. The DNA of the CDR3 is TGTGCCAGCAGTGAGGGGGCAAGGACTGAAGCTTTCTTT. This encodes CASSEGARTEAFF.

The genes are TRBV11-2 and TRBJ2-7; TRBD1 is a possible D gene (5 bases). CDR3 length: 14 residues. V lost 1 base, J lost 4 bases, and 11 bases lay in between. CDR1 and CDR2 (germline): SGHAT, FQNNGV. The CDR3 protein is CASSLVNRPYEQYF. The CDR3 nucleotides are TGTGCCAGCAGCTTAGTTAACAGGCCGTACGAGCAGTACTTC.

The CDR3 region has the DNA TGTGCCACCAGTGAACACCGTTGGGGCGGCGGGGAGCTGTTTTTT. It yields the protein CATSEHRWGGGELFF. This chain links TRBV24-1 with TRBJ2-2, with a tentative D call TRBD1 (5 bases). There are 15 residues in the CDR3. Germline V gene data show CDR1 as KGHDR and CDR2 as SFDVKD. Trimming removed 4 bases from V and 7 bases from J, with 15 bases in between.

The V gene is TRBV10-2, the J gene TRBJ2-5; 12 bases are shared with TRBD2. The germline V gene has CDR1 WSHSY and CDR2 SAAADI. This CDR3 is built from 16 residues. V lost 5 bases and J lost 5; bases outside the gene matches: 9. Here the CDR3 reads CASSRTSGGRGETQYF. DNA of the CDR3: TGCGCCAGCAGTCGTACTAGCGGGGGGCGAGGGGAGACCCAGTACTTC.

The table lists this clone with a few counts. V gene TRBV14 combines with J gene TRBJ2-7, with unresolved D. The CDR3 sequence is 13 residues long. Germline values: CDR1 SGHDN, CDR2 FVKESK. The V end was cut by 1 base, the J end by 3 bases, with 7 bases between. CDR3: CASSQAVVYEQYF. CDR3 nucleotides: TGTGCCAGCAGCCAAGCGGTGGTCTACGAGCAGTACTTC.

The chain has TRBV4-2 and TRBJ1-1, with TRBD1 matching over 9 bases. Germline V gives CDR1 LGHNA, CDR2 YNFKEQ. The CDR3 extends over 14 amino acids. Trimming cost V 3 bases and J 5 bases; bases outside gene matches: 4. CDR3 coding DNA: TGTGCCAGCAGCCAGACAGGGGGTGGAACTGAAGCTTTCTTT. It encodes CASSQTGGGTEAFF.

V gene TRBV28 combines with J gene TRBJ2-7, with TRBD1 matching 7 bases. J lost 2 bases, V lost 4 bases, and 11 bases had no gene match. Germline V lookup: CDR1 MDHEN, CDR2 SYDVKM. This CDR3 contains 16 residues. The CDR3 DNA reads TGTGCCAGCAGTTACCTCCCGGGACAGAGAGCCTACGAGCAGTACTTC. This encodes CASSYLPGQRAYEQYF.